This TCR beta chain was captured by sequencing in a study of cytomegalovirus exposure and HLA in healthy donors. Notes on the study in general: TCR beta sequences reportedly predicted most subjects' HLA-A and HLA-B alleles accurately. Later genetic work tied a missense DCLRE1C variant to beta-chain V and J trimming. TRBV6-2, TRBV6-3 and other indistinguishable V segments were excluded.

It was healthy bone marrow donors who served as donors. Comments on this clone: Its specificity is not known.

CDR3 length: 15 amino acids. CDR1 is SGHRS and CDR2 is YFSETQ in the germline V gene. With V trimmed by 3 bases and J by 3 bases, 5 bases remained unmatched. PCR employed 60 Vbeta and 13 Jbeta primers. TCRdb's copy holds only in-frame clones and misses some; the assay was immunoSEQ multiplex PCR. The data contain 120,000 to 150,000 clones, roughly 78% of them singletons. This chain links TRBV5-1 with TRBJ1-4, with 7 bases aligning to TRBD1. The clonotype comes from a man aged 25 to 40 in good health and CMV-seronegative. The specimen was PBMCs. CDR3 in DNA: TGCGCCAGCAGCTGGGGACAGAGCGCTAATGAAAAACTGTTTTTT. Translating gives CASSWGQSANEKLFF.